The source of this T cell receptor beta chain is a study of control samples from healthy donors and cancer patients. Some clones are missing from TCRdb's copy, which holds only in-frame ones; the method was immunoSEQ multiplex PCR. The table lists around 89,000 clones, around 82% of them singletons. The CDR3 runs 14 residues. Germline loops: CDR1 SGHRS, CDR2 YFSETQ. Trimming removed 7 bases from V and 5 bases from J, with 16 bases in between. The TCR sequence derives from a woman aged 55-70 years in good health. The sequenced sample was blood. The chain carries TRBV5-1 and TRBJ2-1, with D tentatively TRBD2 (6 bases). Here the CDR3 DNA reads TGCGCCAGCGCCGTGGGACTGAAGAACAATGAGCAGTTCTTC. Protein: CASAVGLKNNEQFF.